This T cell receptor (beta chain) came from a study of T cells in Graves' hyperthyroidism and ophthalmopathy (dated by TCRdb to about 2019). About the study as a whole: Peripheral blood samples were taken at the time of initial diagnosis, prior to any treatment. The paper reports TCR Vbeta CDR3 sequencing of about 140 peripheral blood samples: approximately 43 ophthalmopathy, fewer than 80 hyperthyroidism and around 17 progressor patients. Prospective prediction of ophthalmopathy was tested in an independent validation cohort consisting of 18 hyperthyroidism patients and approximately 16 patients who later progressed to ophthalmopathy. Following sampling, methimazole starting at 30 mg daily was given to hyperthyroidism patients, and high-dose intravenous methylprednisolone was given to ophthalmopathy patients. To identify distinguishing TCR V-J signatures, a discovery cohort of 90 to 100 patients was used, comprising 43 with Graves' ophthalmopathy and roughly 60 with stable Graves' hyperthyroidism. In more than five Graves' hyperthyroidism patients, the study also compared T-cell repertoires from thyroid tissue with T-cell repertoires from blood. The approximately 90 discovery patients were randomly split 7:3 into training and test sets.

V is cut by 7 bases and J by 4 bases, and the space between the germline ends is 17 bases. The CDR3 starts with the cysteine, ends with the phenylalanine, and has 15 residues. Here the CDR3 DNA is all that survives: 45 bases in frame from base 1. The germline V gene sets CDR1 to SNHLY and CDR2 to FYNNEI. Amplification of TCR beta CDR3 regions was carried out from RNA transcripts. The first round of RT-PCR for the TCR CDR3 was performed with the HTBI primer set and the Qiagen OneStep RT-PCR kit. Libraries were constructed in a second round of multiplex PCR, after which size selection and purification were carried out. Libraries were sequenced paired-end with 100 bp reads on an Illumina HiSeq2000. The paper's data handling went like this. SOAPnuke was used to process the raw data, removing reads that contained adapters or uncalled bases, had a mean Phred below 15, or lacked an exact match to the constant primer or identifier. COPE v1.2.5 was used to merge the high-quality paired reads, and each unique nucleotide sequence was defined as a clonotype. MiTCR v1.1 was used to align the clonotypes against IMGT TRBV, TRBD and TRBJ reference segments. The analysis was restricted to V-J combinations with a frequency above 0.0001, which together covered about 99% of the repertoires. A TCS score was defined as the ratio between F50 (clonal expansion) and ExV (chaos), using BLOSUM62-based TCRdist between CDR3 peptides within each V-J. Welch's t-statistics and random forest reduced fewer than 550 V-J features to around 14, which were used in a naive Bayes classifier (R e1071). The raw public data were reprocessed by TCRdb itself: fastp quality trimming at Q25, MiXCR clonotype calling, in-frame beta chains only. Identical CDR3 protein sequences are pooled into one entry, listed with their most common genes and DNA. These V and J calls derive from TCRdb rather than the authors' analysis. Here the sample has some 600,000 distinct CDR3 sequences; approximately 15% occur a single time. The ten largest clones take up approximately 5.7% of the sample.

Hyperthyroidism patients were newly diagnosed, with disease duration under 2 months, and aged 18 to 65 years. The study excluded patients with uncontrolled infections, other autoimmune diseases, pregnancy or lactation. Diagnoses relied on clinical symptoms, serum thyroxine and TRAb, thyroid ultrasound and orbital computed tomography. For progressor patients, blood was drawn at the first diagnosis of hyperthyroidism, before any ophthalmopathy symptoms had appeared. PBMCs were isolated from 10 ml of fresh peripheral blood by Ficoll-Paque density gradient centrifugation. Patients classed as progressors first received a Graves' hyperthyroidism diagnosis and then went on to develop ophthalmopathy during follow-up. Total RNA was extracted with Trizol reagent, and quality was checked on an Agilent 2100 Bioanalyzer. General conclusions and limits of the study: In validation, the model predicted progression to ophthalmopathy with over 60% sensitivity and roughly 75% specificity, a median of about 6 months before onset. In cross-validation, a model built on a 13 V-J signature told ophthalmopathy apart from stable hyperthyroidism with roughly 87% sensitivity and roughly 82% specificity, and in testing the same model reached 80%/75%. No statistical method was used to fix the sample size in advance, and group allocation was not hidden from the investigators. Blood samples also contained most of the expanded thyroid clonotypes (frequency above 0.001), which suggests that blood repertoires may reflect thyroid immune responses.

This clonotype came up many times. Its antigen is unknown. No base quality values were provided; no much bigger clone lies one nucleotide off. The receptor was isolated from a woman in her 30s with Graves' hyperthyroidism that later progressed to Graves' ophthalmopathy. This chain is built from TRBV2 and TRBJ2-1; there is no confident call for the D gene. Sample: blood. The CDR3 amino acid sequence is: CASTRPPPRYNEQFF. The nucleotide sequence is TGTGCCAGCACCAGGCCTCCCCCCAGGTACAATGAGCAGTTCTTC.